This TCR beta chain derives from a study of blood T cell repertoires in COVID-19. Study summary: COVID-19 samples collected from the United States, Italy and Spain covered acute and convalescent phases. T cells, B-cell-depleted T cells, or PBMCs provided the cDNA or gDNA that served as material.

Source study methods: Reference gene primer amplification yielded estimated nucleated cell counts. The repertoire was sequenced with immunoSEQ multiplex PCR; TCRdb's copy has only in-frame clones and lacks some. The V and J calls and clone size were taken over from that table, and D and trimming were inferred from the DNA. The data hold 120,000 or so clones, with around 90% observed a single time. J was trimmed by 2 bases and V by 4 bases; bases with no gene match: 3. The CDR3 covers 15 residues. In germline, CDR1 is MGHRA, CDR2 YSYEKL. Source material: peripheral blood. This chain connects TRBV4-1 to TRBJ2-1, with 9 nucleotides matching TRBD2. This sequence was found in a human donor in a cohort sampled during active COVID-19. The DNA of the CDR3 is TGCGCCAGCAGCCTTAGCGGGGGAACCTACAATGAGCAGTTCTTC. It encodes CASSLSGGTYNEQFF.